A single sample is the source of the 18 T cell receptor beta chains below, sequenced in a study of T cells after posttransplantation cyclophosphamide. Cyclophosphamide on days +3 and +4 followed busulfan-fludarabine conditioning and a marrow graft. Using immunoSEQ multiplex PCR, the repertoire was profiled, and TCRdb retains in-frame clones only, with some absent. This sample includes fewer than 4,000 clones with no singletons; its ten biggest clones take up 28%. The material sequenced was PBMCs, taken 84 days after allogeneic stem cell transplant with posttransplant cyclophosphamide. These receptors all come from a female patient aged 40-49 years who received an allogeneic stem cell transplant from a related donor, was CMV-positive, and had no GVHD. Some T cells may be supplied by the graft donor.

The sample holds many counts of this clone. The chain recombines TRBV7-6 with TRBJ2-7; 7 bases align to TRBD1. CDR1 and CDR2 from the germline V gene are SGHVS and FNYEAQ. V shed 1 base and J 0 bases; nucleotides not matched to a gene: 6. The CDR3 has 16 residues. CDR3 region: CASSLGLGDSSYEQYF. The CDR3 nucleotides are TGTGCCAGCAGCTTAGGGCTAGGGGACAGCTCCTACGAGCAGTACTTC.

This clone was observed at least ten times. The sample carries other DNA sequences with the same CDR3. The J gene is TRBJ2-7, the V gene TRBV9, with 7 bases identical to TRBD1. This CDR3 has 15 amino acids. V trimming: 9 bases; J trimming: 2 bases; junction bases outside the gene matches: 14. The germline V gene has CDR1 SGDLS and CDR2 YYNGEE. This chain's CDR3 is CAISFKQGTAYEQYF. The CDR3 DNA sequence: TGTGCCATCAGTTTCAAACAGGGGACGGCCTACGAGCAGTACTTC.

By frequency in the sample, this clone is medium-sized. This chain joins TRBV19 and TRBJ2-7, with 7 bases identical to TRBD1. CDR1 LNHDA and CDR2 SQIVND come from the germline V gene (reference sequence). CDR3 length: 16 amino acids. The ends lost 1 base at V and 5 bases at J; junction bases unmatched: 11. This chain's CDR3 is CASSIGRTGGGDEQYF. For the CDR3, the DNA is TGTGCCAGTAGTATAGGCCGGACAGGCGGTGGGGACGAGCAGTACTTC.

This clone was recorded many times. The J gene is TRBJ1-2, the V gene TRBV7-2, with D possibly TRBD1 on 5 matching bases. CDR3 length: 14 residues. Germline-derived CDR1 and CDR2 are SGHTA and FQGNSA. Trimming took 1 base from V and 5 from J, leaving 11 bases between them. For the CDR3, the DNA is TGTGCCAGCAGCTTAGGTTGGCCAGGGTATGGCTACACCTTC. Amino acids: CASSLGWPGYGYTF.

This clone appeared many times. The CDR3 region is CASSPRGQTYEQYF. In DNA form, the CDR3 reads TGTGCCAGCAGCCCAAGGGGACAGACCTACGAGCAGTACTTC. The chain employs TRBV9 and TRBJ2-7; 7 bases match TRBD1. This CDR3 region has 14 residues. The J segment lost 2 bases and the V segment lost 4 bases, leaving 6 bases of the junction unmatched. CDR1 and CDR2 (germline): SGDLS, YYNGEE.

This clone appeared a few times. The J gene is TRBJ1-1, the V gene TRBV11-2; D is perhaps TRBD1 (6 bases). Trimming left V 4 bases short and J 11 bases short, with 17 bases between. The CDR3 contains 13 residues. Germline V CDR1 and CDR2: SGHAT, FQNNGV. The CDR3 nucleotides are TGTGCCAGCAGCTCCCGCTCAACAGGGTGGGCTTTCTTT. This sequence encodes CASSSRSTGWAFF.

By share, this clone ranks as medium-sized. This rearrangement joins TRBV4-3 to TRBJ1-6; 7 nucleotides agree with TRBD1. Germline CDR1 LGHNA, CDR2 YSLEER. The V segment lost 3 bases and the J segment 10 bases; nucleotides outside the gene matches: 9. The CDR3 spans 15 residues. CDR3 sequence: CASSQSRQGGSPLHF. Written as DNA, the CDR3 is TGCGCCAGCAGCCAGTCCCGACAGGGCGGATCACCCCTCCACTTT.

This clone was counted only a few times. Just one base apart from a much larger clone, this may be a read error. Other DNA sequences from this sample encode an identical CDR3 as well. This rearrangement joins TRBV9 to TRBJ2-7, with 8 bases matching TRBD1. The CDR3 is made up of 15 amino acids. J gave up 4 bases and V 8 bases, and 14 bases lay outside the gene matches. Germline V gives CDR1 SGDLS, CDR2 YYNGEE. CDR3 protein: CASSFRQGTAYEQYF. The DNA for the CDR3 is TGTGCCAGTAGTTTCAGACAGGGGACGGCATACGAGCAGTACTTC.

The rearrangement links TRBV6-5 to TRBJ2-2, with TRBD1 identical over 8 bases. The ends lost 3 bases at V and 1 base at J; junction bases unmatched: 1. The CDR3 spans 15 residues. Per germline, CDR1 MNHEY and CDR2 SVGAGI. The CDR3, as DNA: TGTGCCAGCAGTTATGGGACAGGGAACACCGGGGAGCTGTTTTTT. It yields the protein CASSYGTGNTGELFF.

This clone was counted many times. The rearrangement joins TRBV6-6 to TRBJ2-3; 8 bases agree with TRBD1. There are 15 residues in the CDR3. In germline, CDR1 is MNHNY, CDR2 SVGAGI (reference sequence). Trimming at V came to 4 bases and at J to 3 bases, leaving 6 bases not matched to a gene. The CDR3 protein is CASSSQGALTDTQYF. In nucleotides, the CDR3 is TGTGCCAGCAGTTCCCAGGGGGCGTTGACAGATACGCAGTATTTT.

In its sample, this clone was seen many times. V is TRBV2 and J is TRBJ1-4; possibly TRBD1 for D (6 bases). The CDR3 loop spans 13 amino acids. Germline V CDR1 and CDR2: SNHLY, FYNNEI. V lost 6 bases and J lost 5, with 10 bases in between. CDR3 DNA sequence: TGTGCCAGCAGGCTCGGACAGAATGAAAAACTGTTTTTT. This translates into CASRLGQNEKLFF.

This clone was recorded at least ten times. This sequence joins TRBV5-1 and TRBJ1-1; D is undetermined. V was clipped by 0 bases and J by 0 bases, with 12 bases between them. Per germline, CDR1 SGHRS and CDR2 YFSETQ. The CDR3 loop spans 16 amino acids. CDR3 in DNA: TGCGCCAGCAGCTTGGGGCAGGCTTTCTTGAACACTGAAGCTTTCTTT. Its protein product is CASSLGQAFLNTEAFF.

Points on this clone: Germline and junction disagree at one end, which may indicate a read error. The chain carries TRBV4-1 and TRBJ1-2; weak D call: TRBD1 (5 bases). Germline CDR1 reads MGHRA; CDR2 reads YSYEKL. The CDR3 spans 14 residues. The DNA for the CDR3 is TGCGCCAGCAGCCAAGAAGGGGTTCATTATGGGTACACCTTC. It yields the protein CASSQEGVHYGYTF.

This clone was observed at least ten times. The rearrangement uses TRBV6-5 and TRBJ2-1, with 12 bases matching TRBD2. J was trimmed by 10 bases and V by 1 base; bases with no gene match: 8. CDR1 and CDR2 (germline): MNHEY, SVGAGI. The CDR3 runs 16 residues. The CDR3 DNA follows: TGTGCCAGCAGTTACTTCTCTAGCGGGGGGGTAAAGGAGCAGTTCTTC. Residues: CASSYFSSGGVKEQFF.

The table lists this clone with many counts. The genes are TRBV4-3 and TRBJ1-1, with a possible D match to TRBD1 (6 bases). Germline assignment: CDR1 LGHNA and CDR2 YSLEER. The CDR3 covers 15 residues. Trimming shortened V by 2 bases and J by 1 base, and 11 bases separated the two germline ends. The chain's CDR3 is CASSQLRTANTEAFF. The CDR3 nucleotides are TGCGCCAGCAGCCAACTTCGGACAGCGAACACTGAAGCTTTCTTT.

This clone was observed at least ten times. V is TRBV6-5 and J is TRBJ1-4; 9 bases are a match to TRBD1. The germline gives CDR1 MNHEY, CDR2 SVGAGI. The CDR3 length is 16 residues. Trimming at V came to 4 bases and at J to 8 bases, leaving 11 bases not matched to a gene. CDR3: CASSSGGGDRVEKLFF. The CDR3 DNA is TGTGCCAGCAGTTCCGGGGGTGGGGACAGGGTGGAAAAACTGTTTTTT.

The table lists this clone with many counts. V usage is TRBV6-1 and J usage is TRBJ2-3; 10 bases are shared with TRBD2. CDR1 is MNHNS and CDR2 is SASEGT in the germline V gene. This CDR3 has 13 amino acids. V dropped 11 bases and J dropped 5; count of bases not matched to a gene: 7. The CDR3 DNA reads as TGTGCCTCACTAGCGGGGTACGAAGATACGCAGTATTTT. It codes for CASLAGYEDTQYF.

This clone was seen many times. The chain links TRBV5-6 to TRBJ2-1, with a tentative D call TRBD2 (5 bases). V lost 4 bases and J 9 bases, leaving 17 bases between the germline ends. In germline, CDR1 is SGHDT, CDR2 YYEEEE. The CDR3 length is 14 residues. The CDR3 nucleotides are TGTGCCAGCAGCCTGCGGAGGTGGCCCAGTGAGCAGTTCTTC. This encodes CASSLRRWPSEQFF.